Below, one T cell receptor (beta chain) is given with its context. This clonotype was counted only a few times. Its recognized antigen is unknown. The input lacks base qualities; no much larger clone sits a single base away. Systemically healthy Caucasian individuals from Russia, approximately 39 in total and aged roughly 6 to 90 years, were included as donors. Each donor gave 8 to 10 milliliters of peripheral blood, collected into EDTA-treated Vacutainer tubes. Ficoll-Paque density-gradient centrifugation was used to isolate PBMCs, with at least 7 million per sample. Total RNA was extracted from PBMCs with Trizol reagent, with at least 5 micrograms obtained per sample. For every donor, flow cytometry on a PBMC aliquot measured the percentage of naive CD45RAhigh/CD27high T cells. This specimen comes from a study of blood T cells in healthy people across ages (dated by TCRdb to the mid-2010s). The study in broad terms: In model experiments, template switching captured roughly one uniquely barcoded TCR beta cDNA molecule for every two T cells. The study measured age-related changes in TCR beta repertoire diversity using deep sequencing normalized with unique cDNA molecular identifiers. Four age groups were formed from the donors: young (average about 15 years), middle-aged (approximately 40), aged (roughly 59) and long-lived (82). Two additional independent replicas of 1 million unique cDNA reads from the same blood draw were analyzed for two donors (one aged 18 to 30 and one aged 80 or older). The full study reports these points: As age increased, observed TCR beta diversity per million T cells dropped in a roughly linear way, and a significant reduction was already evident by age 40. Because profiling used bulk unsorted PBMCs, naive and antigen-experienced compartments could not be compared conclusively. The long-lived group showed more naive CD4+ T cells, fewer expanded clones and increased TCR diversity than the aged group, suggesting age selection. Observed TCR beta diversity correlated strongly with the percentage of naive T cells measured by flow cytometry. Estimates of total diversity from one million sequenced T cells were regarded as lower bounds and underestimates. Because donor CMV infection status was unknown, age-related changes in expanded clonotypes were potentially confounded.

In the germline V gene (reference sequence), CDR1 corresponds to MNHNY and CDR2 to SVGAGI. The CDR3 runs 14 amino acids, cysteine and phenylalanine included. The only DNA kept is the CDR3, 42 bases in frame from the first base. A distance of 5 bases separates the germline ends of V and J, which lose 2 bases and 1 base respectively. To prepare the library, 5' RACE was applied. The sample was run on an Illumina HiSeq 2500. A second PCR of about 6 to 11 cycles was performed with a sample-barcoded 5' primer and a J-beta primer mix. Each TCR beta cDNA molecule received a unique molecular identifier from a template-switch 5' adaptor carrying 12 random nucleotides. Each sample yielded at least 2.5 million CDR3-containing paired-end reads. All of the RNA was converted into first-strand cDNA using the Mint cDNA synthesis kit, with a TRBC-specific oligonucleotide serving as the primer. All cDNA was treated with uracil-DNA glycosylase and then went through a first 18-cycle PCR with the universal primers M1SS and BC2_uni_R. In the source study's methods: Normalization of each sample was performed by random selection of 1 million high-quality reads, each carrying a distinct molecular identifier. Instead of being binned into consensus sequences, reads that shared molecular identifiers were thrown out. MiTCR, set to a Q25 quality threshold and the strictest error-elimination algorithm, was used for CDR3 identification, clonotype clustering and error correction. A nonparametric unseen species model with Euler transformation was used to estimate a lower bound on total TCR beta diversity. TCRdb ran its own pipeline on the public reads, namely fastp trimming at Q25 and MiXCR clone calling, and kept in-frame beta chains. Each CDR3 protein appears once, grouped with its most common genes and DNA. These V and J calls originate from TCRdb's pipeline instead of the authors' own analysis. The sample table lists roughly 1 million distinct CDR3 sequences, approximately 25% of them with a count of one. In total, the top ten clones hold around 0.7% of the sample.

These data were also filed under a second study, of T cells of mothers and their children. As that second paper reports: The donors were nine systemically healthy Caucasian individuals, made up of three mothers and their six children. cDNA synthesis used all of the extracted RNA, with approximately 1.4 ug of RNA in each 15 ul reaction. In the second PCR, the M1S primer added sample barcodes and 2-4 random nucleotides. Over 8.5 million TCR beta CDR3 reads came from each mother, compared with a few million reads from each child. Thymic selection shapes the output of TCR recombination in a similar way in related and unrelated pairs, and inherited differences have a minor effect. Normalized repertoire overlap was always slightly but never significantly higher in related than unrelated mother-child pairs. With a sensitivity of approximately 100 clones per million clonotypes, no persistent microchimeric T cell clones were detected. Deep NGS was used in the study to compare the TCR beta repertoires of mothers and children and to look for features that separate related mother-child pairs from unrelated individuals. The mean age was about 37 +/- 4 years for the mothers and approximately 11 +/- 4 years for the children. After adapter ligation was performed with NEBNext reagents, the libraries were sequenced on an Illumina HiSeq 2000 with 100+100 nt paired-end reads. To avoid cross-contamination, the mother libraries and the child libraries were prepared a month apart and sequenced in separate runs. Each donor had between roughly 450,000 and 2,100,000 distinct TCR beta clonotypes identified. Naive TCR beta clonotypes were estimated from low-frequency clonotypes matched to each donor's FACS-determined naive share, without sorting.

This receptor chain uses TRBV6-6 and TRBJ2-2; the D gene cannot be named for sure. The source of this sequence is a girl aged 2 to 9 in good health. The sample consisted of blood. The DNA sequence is TGTGCCAGCAGTTACCAGCTGAACACCGGGGAGCTGTTTTTT. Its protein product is CASSYQLNTGELFF.